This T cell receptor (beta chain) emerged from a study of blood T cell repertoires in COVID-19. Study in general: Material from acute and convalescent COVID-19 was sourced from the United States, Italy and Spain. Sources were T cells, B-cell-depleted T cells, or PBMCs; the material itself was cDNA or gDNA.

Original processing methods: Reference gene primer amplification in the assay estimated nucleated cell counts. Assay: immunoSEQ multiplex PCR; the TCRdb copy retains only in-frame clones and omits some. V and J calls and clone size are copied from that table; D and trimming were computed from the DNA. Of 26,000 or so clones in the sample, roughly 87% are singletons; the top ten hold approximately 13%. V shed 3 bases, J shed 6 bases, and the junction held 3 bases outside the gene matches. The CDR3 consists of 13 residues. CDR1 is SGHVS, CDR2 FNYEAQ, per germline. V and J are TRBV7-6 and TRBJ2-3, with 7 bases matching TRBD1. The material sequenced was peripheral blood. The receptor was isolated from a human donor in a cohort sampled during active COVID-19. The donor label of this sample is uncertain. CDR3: CASSFSRGDTQYF. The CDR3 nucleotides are TGTGCCAGCAGCTTTTCCAGGGGGGATACGCAGTATTTT.